This T cell receptor (beta chain) was sequenced during a study of T cells expressing NK-cell markers. Study findings and constraints: The share of CD8+ T cells held by dominant NKG2C+ clonotypes was roughly 1.0-8% in six donors. A handful of donors showed these clonotypes also leading the CD3+CD56-NKG2C+ fraction.

About this clonotype: Antigen unknown.

The CDR3 sequence is 13 residues long. The germline V gene encodes CDR1 SGHRS and CDR2 YFSETQ. 5'RACE template switching with UMIs produced the TCR beta cDNA. Using the 5' RACE reads, TCRdb records one entry per CDR3 protein without DNA. This sample carries over 150,000 distinct CDR3 sequences, with 37% going to the ten biggest clones. This receptor was obtained from a woman in her fifties or sixties in good health. The chain carries TRBV5-1 and TRBJ2-7. Sequencing was performed on blood T cells: a sorted CD56 or NKG2C T cell subset, CD4+ or CD8+ T cells, or bulk PBMC T cells (not recorded which). CDR3 loop: CASSLANLYEQYF.